This T cell receptor (beta chain) was profiled in a study of CXCR3-negative and CXCR3-positive naive CD8 T cells. Researchers prepared the TRB cDNA libraries using 5' RACE with UMI labels. Each CDR3 protein gets one entry in TCRdb, which reprocessed the 5' RACE reads and gives no DNA. In all, the sample yields over 35,000 distinct CDR3 sequences. The germline V gene has CDR1 MNHEY and CDR2 SVGEGT. The CDR3 spans 15 residues. This clonotype originated in a human donor in good health. Some clones in this sample may be carry-over from other donors' samples. Sequencing used memory CD8+ T cells from blood. This chain uses TRBV6-2 or TRBV6-3 with TRBJ2-3; TCRdb calls TRBD1, which cannot be checked without DNA. The CDR3 loop is CASSYSGEETDTQYF.